This TCR beta chain was captured in a study of blood T cell repertoires in COVID-19. Study-wide context: The United States, Italy and Spain supplied acute and convalescent COVID-19 samples.

Assignments of participants to cohorts depended upon their own reported clinical history. Participants classified as exposed had met a COVID-19 case within 2 weeks before study entry. Libraries were prepared by immunoSEQ multiplex PCR; TCRdb keeps only in-frame clonotypes and omits some of them. Of 430,000 or so clones listed, 88% are singletons. Germline CDR1 LNHDA, CDR2 SQIVND (reference sequence). Trimming shortened V by 8 bases and J by 4 bases, and 19 bases separated the two germline ends. The CDR3 runs to 15 residues. V and J are TRBV19 and TRBJ2-3, with D possibly matching TRBD1 (6 bases). Sequencing was performed on PBMCs or T cells enriched from blood (not recorded which). The TCR comes from a young woman who had been exposed to COVID-19. CDR3 bases: TGTGCCAGTCAGGGGAGACGGCAGGGCGCAGATACGCAGTATTTT. It yields the protein CASQGRRQGADTQYF.